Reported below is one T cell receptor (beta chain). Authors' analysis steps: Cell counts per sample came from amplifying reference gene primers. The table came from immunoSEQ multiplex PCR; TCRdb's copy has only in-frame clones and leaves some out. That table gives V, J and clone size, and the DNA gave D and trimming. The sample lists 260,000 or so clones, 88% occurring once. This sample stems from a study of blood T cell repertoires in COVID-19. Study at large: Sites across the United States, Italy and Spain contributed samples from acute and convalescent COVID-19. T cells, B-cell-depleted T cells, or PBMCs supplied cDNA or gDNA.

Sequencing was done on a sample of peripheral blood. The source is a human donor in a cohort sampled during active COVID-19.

In DNA form, the CDR3 reads TGTGCCAGCAGTTTATTTTTTCCGTTCTCTGGGGCCAACGTCCTGACTTTC. This sequence encodes CASSLFFPFSGANVLTF. The genes are TRBV27 and TRBJ2-6; no reliable D call. This CDR3 is built from 17 residues. The V gene's germline CDR1 is MNHEY and CDR2 SMNVEV (reference sequence). V was cut by 1 base and J by 0 bases, with 10 bases left in between.